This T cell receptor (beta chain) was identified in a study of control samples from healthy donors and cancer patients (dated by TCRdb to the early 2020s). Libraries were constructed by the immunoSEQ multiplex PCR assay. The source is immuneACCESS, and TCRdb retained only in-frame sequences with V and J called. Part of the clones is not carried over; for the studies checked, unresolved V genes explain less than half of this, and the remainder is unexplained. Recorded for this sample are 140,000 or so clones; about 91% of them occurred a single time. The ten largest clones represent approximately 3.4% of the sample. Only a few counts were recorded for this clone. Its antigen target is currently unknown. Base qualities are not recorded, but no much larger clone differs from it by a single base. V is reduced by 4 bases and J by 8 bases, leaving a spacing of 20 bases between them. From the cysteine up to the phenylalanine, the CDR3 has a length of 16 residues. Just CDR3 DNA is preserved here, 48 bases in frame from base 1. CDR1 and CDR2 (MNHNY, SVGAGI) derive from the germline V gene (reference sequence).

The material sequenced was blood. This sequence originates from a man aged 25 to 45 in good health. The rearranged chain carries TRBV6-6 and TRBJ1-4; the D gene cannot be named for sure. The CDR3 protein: CASSSDETWREEKLFF. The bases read TGTGCCAGCAGTTCCGACGAAACATGGAGAGAAGAAAAACTGTTTTTT.